The T cell receptor (beta chain) under discussion was sequenced for a study of CD8 T cells in ankylosing spondylitis. Study-level points and caveats: Reactive arthritis synovial fluid and blood were previously reported to contain some motif variants. One TCR beta motif, made up of about 8 highly homologous variants, appeared characteristic of ankylosing spondylitis blood.

CDR1 SGHVS and CDR2 FQNEAQ come from the germline V gene. This CDR3 has 15 residues. The V and J ends lost 0 bases and 9 bases respectively, with 15 bases between them. A note on this clonotype: As yet, its antigen is unknown.

Making the TCR beta libraries involved quantitative 5'-RACE with molecular barcodes. MiXCR, applied by TCRdb to the 5' RACE reads, yields one record per CDR3 protein. Among 230,000 or so distinct CDR3 sequences listed, over 15% were seen once. V gene TRBV7-8 combines with J gene TRBJ2-1; D perhaps matches TRBD2 (5 bases). The clonotype comes from a male donor with ankylosing spondylitis or in good health (not recorded which). The sequencing sample was made of blood, either unsorted or a sorted T cell fraction (not recorded which). The CDR3 coding sequence is TGTGCCAGCAGCTTAGCTGGCCGGTACCGGGGTGAGCAGTTCTTC. Translation: CASSLAGRYRGEQFF. Using reference TRBV7-8 and TRBJ2-1 for the parts outside the CDR3, the full variable domain is GAGVSQSPRYKVAKRGQDVALRCDPISGHVSLFWYQQALGQGPEFLTYFQNEAQLDKSGLPSDRFFAERPEGSVSTLKIQRTQQEDSAVYLCASSLAGRYRGEQFFGPGTRLTVL.